These 28 T cell receptor beta chains were sequenced from one sample in a study of OX40 agonist ivuxolimab in advanced cancers. Library prep was done by the immunoSEQ multiplex PCR assay. TCRdb stores this immuneACCESS table with in-frame sequences only. Part of the clones is absent; in the studies checked, under half of the shortfall reflects unresolved V genes, and no reason is known for the rest. The sample table holds 12,000 or so clones, of which roughly 80% were seen once. Of the sample, roughly 29% is held by the ten largest clones. This sample comprised CD4+ or CD8+ T cells sorted from blood, obtained in a trial of the OX40 agonist ivuxolimab. Receptor source: an adult with an advanced solid tumor such as melanoma, head and neck, liver or kidney cancer.

The V gene is TRBV7-9, the J gene TRBJ2-7; perhaps D is TRBD1 or TRBD2 (5 bases each). V was cut by 4 bases and J by 1 base, with 11 bases left in between. The CDR3 covers 14 residues. Looked up from germline, CDR1 is SEHNR and CDR2 is FQNEAQ (reference sequence). CDR3 sequence (DNA): TGTGCCAGCAGCTCGGGACCCACATCCTACGAGCAGTACTTC. Translation gives CASSSGPTSYEQYF.

This chain connects TRBV28 to TRBJ1-3; D gene ambiguous. The CDR3 covers 14 residues. Germline values: CDR1 MDHEN, CDR2 SYDVKM. Trimming pared 5 bases from V and 3 bases from J, leaving 11 bases between. CDR3 sequence reads: CASSRQGLGNTIYF. In nucleotides, the CDR3 is TGTGCCAGCAGTAGACAAGGTCTTGGAAACACCATATATTTT. The full variable domain, rest sourced from reference TRBV28 and TRBJ1-3, is DVKVTQSSRYLVKRTGEKVFLECVQDMDHENMFWYRQDPGLGLRLIYFSYDVKMKEKGDIPEGYSVSREKKERFSLILESASTNQTSMYLCASSRQGLGNTIYFGEGSWLTVV.

The J gene is TRBJ2-2, the V gene TRBV27, with 7 bases identical to TRBD2. V lost 7 bases, J lost 7 bases, and 12 bases stayed unmatched. CDR1 MNHEY and CDR2 SMNVEV come from the germline V gene (reference sequence). The CDR3 loop spans 15 amino acids. The CDR3 DNA follows: TGTGCCAGCACCTCCTCGTGGGCGGGGGTCGGGGAGCTGTTTTTT. Its translation is CASTSSWAGVGELFF.

J is TRBJ1-6 and V is TRBV25-1, with 7 positions matching TRBD1. CDR3 length: 17 residues. V shed 6 bases and J 6 bases; nucleotides not matched to a gene: 14. Germline V gene lookup returns CDR1 MGHDK and CDR2 SYGVNS. The CDR3 loop reads CASSYTLGRQGNSPLHF. The CDR3 DNA sequence: TGTGCCAGCAGCTACACCCTGGGGAGACAGGGTAATTCACCCCTCCACTTT.

The chain uses TRBV28 and TRBJ1-6; D not resolved. The CDR3 has 15 residues. V dropped 4 bases and J dropped 6 bases, with 13 bases sitting between them. Germline-derived CDR1 and CDR2 are MDHEN and SYDVKM. The CDR3, as DNA: TGTGCCAGCAGTTCCGTTTCTGAATTTAATTCACCCCTCCACTTT. Amino acid sequence: CASSSVSEFNSPLHF.

The chain joins TRBV7-9 to TRBJ2-2, with 16 bases that match TRBD2. The CDR3 spans 19 residues. Germline V gives CDR1 SEHNR, CDR2 FQNEAQ (reference sequence). V dropped 3 bases and J dropped 6; count of bases not matched to a gene: 10. Here the CDR3 reads CASSLMGLAGGVGSGELFF. The CDR3, as DNA: TGTGCCAGCAGCTTGATGGGACTAGCGGGAGGGGTTGGATCCGGGGAGCTGTTTTTT.

This chain connects TRBV19 to TRBJ1-5, with D unresolved. There are 15 residues in the CDR3. Looked up from germline, CDR1 is LNHDA and CDR2 is SQIVND (reference sequence). The germline V and J ends were trimmed by 1 base and 0 bases, with 7 bases remaining between them. CDR3 protein: CASSIGDNSNQPQHF. The CDR3 DNA sequence: TGTGCCAGTAGTATAGGCGACAATAGCAATCAGCCCCAGCATTTT.

The chain combines TRBV7-7 with TRBJ2-6; D call uncertain. Trimming took off 5 bases at V and 5 bases at J, with 16 bases between the two ends. CDR3 length: 16 residues. CDR1 and CDR2 from the germline V gene are SSHAT and FNYEAQ (reference sequence). The CDR3 here is CASSQKAQSRANVLTF. The CDR3 coding sequence is TGTGCCAGCAGCCAGAAGGCACAAAGTCGGGCCAACGTCCTGACTTTC.

This clone was counted only a few times. The genes are TRBV7-7 and TRBJ2-5, with D possibly being TRBD2 (6 bases). V was shortened by 1 base and J by 5 bases, with 14 bases between the two germline ends. The CDR3 has 15 amino acids. Germline CDR1 SSHAT, CDR2 FNYEAQ (reference sequence). CDR3 nucleotides: TGTGCCAGCAGCTTAGAGAGAGCACGGGGGGAGACCCAGTACTTC. Protein sequence: CASSLERARGETQYF.

The sample holds a few counts of this clone. The chain is built from TRBV20-1 and TRBJ1-1; no clear D gene. The CDR3 is 9 amino acids. With 7 bases removed from V and 4 bases from J, the gap between germline ends came to 4 bases. CDR1 DFQATT and CDR2 SNEGSKA come from the germline V gene (reference sequence). CDR3 bases: TGCAGTGAGGTCACTGAAGCTTTCTTT. It translates to CSEVTEAFF.

This CDR3 is CASGSLGTVYYEQYF. In nucleotides, the CDR3 is TGTGCCAGCGGGTCCCTGGGGACGGTATACTACGAGCAGTACTTC. The rearrangement joins TRBV6-5 to TRBJ2-7, with D perhaps given as TRBD1 or TRBD2 (5 bases each). Trimming cost V 8 bases and J 3 bases, with 20 bases left between them. The CDR3 runs to 15 residues. Per the germline V gene, CDR1 is MNHEY and CDR2 is SVGAGI.

This chain joins TRBV6-5 and TRBJ1-5; D is possibly TRBD1 (5 bases). V lost 3 bases to trimming and J lost 7 bases, with 16 bases between them. The CDR3 is 15 residues long. Per the germline V gene, CDR1 is MNHEY and CDR2 is SVGAGI. The CDR3 DNA sequence: TGTGCCAGCAGTTATGGGAGGGGATTCCGGCAGCCCCAGCATTTT. Translated: CASSYGRGFRQPQHF.

The chain recombines TRBV12-5 with TRBJ2-2, with a tentative D call TRBD1 (5 bases). The V and J ends lost 5 bases and 5 bases respectively, with 12 bases between them. The CDR3 length is 14 residues. Germline-derived CDR1 and CDR2 are LGHNT and FRNRAP. The CDR3 protein is CASGIQVFTGELFF. The DNA for the CDR3 is TGTGCTAGTGGTATACAGGTTTTTACCGGGGAGCTGTTTTTT.

The chain is built from TRBV5-6 and TRBJ2-2; a weak D match, TRBD2 (5 bases). V was trimmed by 5 bases and J by 1 base, leaving 24 bases between them. Germline lookup yields CDR1 SGHDT and CDR2 YYEEEE. CDR3 length: 19 residues. Here the CDR3 DNA reads TGTGCCAGCAGTTCACGCTGGGTTGGGCGCGCGGGGAACACCGGGGAGCTGTTTTTT. It codes for CASSSRWVGRAGNTGELFF.

The chain links TRBV7-5 to TRBJ2-7. TRBV7-5 is reported as a pseudogene. The CDR3 totals 15 residues. CDR3 sequence reads: CASSLAIPGSYEQYV. For the CDR3, the DNA is TGTGCCAGCAGCTTAGCTATCCCCGGATCCTACGAGCAGTACGTC.

The rearrangement joins TRBV5-1 to TRBJ2-7, with 7 bases identical to TRBD1. This CDR3 has 13 amino acids. Germline V gene lookup returns CDR1 SGHRS and CDR2 YFSETQ. The V segment lost 0 bases and the J segment 5 bases; nucleotides outside the gene matches: 2. The CDR3 DNA reads TGCGCCAGCAGCTTGGACAGGGGACACGAGCAGTACGTC. Its translation is CASSLDRGHEQYV.

The CDR3 loop reads CASSAGQGSYEQYV. CDR3 nucleotides: TGTGCCAGCAGTGCCGGGCAGGGTAGTTACGAGCAGTACGTC. The chain carries TRBV6-5 and TRBJ2-7; maybe TRBD1 (5 bases). Germline CDR1 MNHEY, CDR2 SVGAGI. Deletions cut 5 bases from V and 4 bases from J, with 15 bases between. This CDR3 is built from 14 residues.

J is TRBJ1-4 and V is TRBV27; possible D gene TRBD1, 5 bases. From germline, CDR1 is MNHEY and CDR2 SMNVEV (reference sequence). V shed 3 bases and J shed 8 bases, with 10 bases lying between them. This CDR3 region has 13 residues. CDR3 residues: CASSLWWGEKLFF. CDR3 sequence (DNA): TGTGCCAGCAGTTTGTGGTGGGGCGAAAAACTGTTTTTT.

The chain couples TRBV27 to TRBJ2-1; TRBD2 matches at 11 bases. The CDR3 totals 16 residues. The J segment lost 9 bases and the V segment lost 5 bases, leaving 12 bases of the junction unmatched. CDR1 and CDR2 (germline): MNHEY, SMNVEV (reference sequence). As DNA, the CDR3 is TGTGCCAGCAGTCCGCTAGCGGGAGGCCTTAATAGTGAGCAGTTCTTC. It is translated as CASSPLAGGLNSEQFF.

The CDR3 DNA reads TGTGCCAGCAGCCACGGAAACTTGAACACTGAAGCTTTCTTT. Its protein is CASSHGNLNTEAFF. The chain joins TRBV7-3 to TRBJ1-1; D gene uncertain. The CDR3 contains 14 residues. In germline, CDR1 is SGHTA, CDR2 FQGTGA. The V and J ends lost 5 bases and 0 bases respectively, with 10 bases between them.

This chain uses TRBV6-5 with TRBJ2-7, with TRBD2 identical over 9 bases. The J segment lost 7 bases and the V segment lost 6 bases, leaving 7 bases of the junction unmatched. Germline CDR1 reads MNHEY; CDR2 reads SVGAGI. The CDR3 runs to 13 residues. In nucleotides, the CDR3 is TGTGCCAGCAGCTTGGGACTAGCATTAGAGCAGTACGTC. This translates into CASSLGLALEQYV.

J is TRBJ1-2 and V is TRBV11-2; D is uncertain. V was shortened by 4 bases and J by 8 bases, with 14 bases between the two germline ends. CDR3 length equals 13 residues. Germline CDR1 is SGHAT and CDR2 is FQNNGV. The CDR3 protein is CASSSSSIRGYTF. The CDR3 nucleotides read TGTGCCAGCAGCTCATCTTCGATTAGGGGCTACACCTTC.

The chain joins TRBV2 to TRBJ2-7; 10 bases are shared with TRBD1. Germline-derived CDR1 and CDR2 are SNHLY and FYNNEI. V dropped 8 bases and J dropped 5; count of bases not matched to a gene: 15. The CDR3 sequence is 16 residues long. In nucleotides, the CDR3 is TGTGCCAGCCAGCAGTGGAGGGGACAGGGGCCCAACGAGCAGTACTTC. This sequence encodes CASQQWRGQGPNEQYF.

The rearrangement links TRBV5-4 to TRBJ2-7; TRBD2 agrees at 10 bases. CDR1 and CDR2 from the germline V gene are SGHNT and YYREEE (reference sequence). The CDR3 sequence is 15 residues long. V lost 2 bases and J lost 2; bases outside the gene matches: 4. CDR3 loop: CASSLTSGATYEQYF. CDR3 DNA: TGTGCCAGCAGCTTAACTAGCGGGGCCACCTACGAGCAGTACTTC.

This clone was detected a few times. The chain combines TRBV27 with TRBJ2-7; the D gene is possibly TRBD2 (6 bases). Germline V gene sequence: CDR1 MNHEY, CDR2 SMNVEV (reference sequence). Trimming took off 9 bases at V and 0 bases at J, with 12 bases between the two ends. The CDR3 is 13 residues long. Here the CDR3 DNA reads TGTGCCAGTGGAGGAGGGAGCTCCTACGAGCAGTACTTC. Protein product: CASGGGSSYEQYF.

CDR3 in amino acids: CASSLVGTGYEQYF. In DNA form, the CDR3 reads TGTGCCAGCAGCTTGGTAGGCACCGGCTACGAGCAGTACTTC. The rearrangement links TRBV5-6 to TRBJ2-7; D remains unclear. V was cut by 0 bases and J by 3 bases, with 10 bases left in between. The CDR3 is made up of 14 amino acids. Germline CDR1 SGHDT, CDR2 YYEEEE.

V usage is TRBV30 and J usage is TRBJ2-3; possible D gene TRBD2, 6 bases. V dropped 3 bases and J dropped 2 bases, with 9 bases sitting between them. The CDR3 sequence is 13 residues long. CDR1 is GTSNPN, CDR2 SVGIG, per germline (reference sequence). CDR3 amino acids: CAWREGATDTQYF. As DNA, the CDR3 is TGTGCCTGGAGGGAGGGAGCCACAGATACGCAGTATTTT.

This chain uses TRBV27 with TRBJ2-3, with D unclear. The CDR3 is 12 amino acids. Between the trimmed V and J ends, which lost 6 bases and 3 bases, there was a span of 7 bases. The germline V gene has CDR1 MNHEY and CDR2 SMNVEV (reference sequence). The CDR3 protein is CASSPPTDTQYF. The CDR3 bases are TGTGCCAGCAGCCCCCCTACAGATACGCAGTATTTT.